The rows below give T cell receptor beta chains drawn from one sample of a study of PD-1 blockade in classical Hodgkin lymphoma. Sequenced by immunoSEQ multiplex PCR; TCRdb stores in-frame clones only, minus some. This sample has 43,000 or so clones, with approximately 70% found just once. The specimen comprised peripheral blood mononuclear cells (PBMCs), sampled at baseline. These TCRs come from a human donor with classical Hodgkin lymphoma. CDR3s include the opening cysteine and the closing phenylalanine or tryptophan. A D gene is named only where the DNA matches it firmly. Some rows have no size entry. The others give once, few or many, or a class for an expanded clone.

V gene: TRBV19; D gene: TRBD2; CDR3 length: 14; J gene: TRBJ2-7; clone size: NA; CDR3 protein: CASSSSGGTYEQYF; CDR3 DNA: TGTGCCAGTAGTTCCAGCGGGGGGACCTACGAGCAGTACTTC
V gene: TRBV27; D gene: TRBD1; CDR3 length: 14; J gene: TRBJ1-4; clone size: NA; CDR3 protein: CASSLEGAGEKLFF; CDR3 DNA: TGTGCCAGCAGTTTAGAGGGGGCGGGTGAAAAACTGTTTTTT
V gene: TRBV5-8; D gene: NA; CDR3 length: 12; J gene: TRBJ2-7; clone size: NA; CDR3 protein: CASSPLFNEQYF; CDR3 DNA: TGTGCCAGCAGCCCCCTGTTCAACGAGCAGTACTTC
V gene: TRBV5-1; D gene: NA; CDR3 length: 16; J gene: TRBJ2-7; clone size: NA; CDR3 protein: CASSYVLRGRYNEQYF; CDR3 DNA: TGCGCCAGCAGCTATGTATTGCGGGGGCGCTATAACGAGCAGTACTTC
V gene: TRBV11-2; D gene: NA; CDR3 length: 15; J gene: TRBJ2-3; clone size: NA; CDR3 protein: CASSPAAPSTDTQYF; CDR3 DNA: TGTGCCAGCAGCCCCGCGGCGCCGAGCACAGATACGCAGTATTTT
V gene: TRBV4-1; D gene: TRBD1; CDR3 length: 16; J gene: TRBJ2-7; clone size: NA; CDR3 protein: CASSQDPGQGTYEQYF; CDR3 DNA: TGCGCCAGCAGCCAAGATCCGGGACAGGGCACCTACGAGCAGTACTTC
V gene: TRBV6-5; D gene: TRBD2; CDR3 length: 13; J gene: TRBJ2-3; clone size: NA; CDR3 protein: CATKGGGAGTQYF; CDR3 DNA: TGTGCCACGAAGGGCGGGGGGGCAGGTACGCAGTATTTT
V gene: TRBV7-9; D gene: NA; CDR3 length: 15; J gene: TRBJ2-7; clone size: NA; CDR3 protein: CASSNNRVPPHEQYF; CDR3 DNA: TGTGCCAGCAGCAACAACAGGGTTCCCCCCCACGAGCAGTACTTC
V gene: TRBV7-8; D gene: NA; CDR3 length: 15; J gene: TRBJ2-1; clone size: NA; CDR3 protein: CASSLLLAAYNEQFF; CDR3 DNA: TGTGCCAGCAGCTTACTACTAGCCGCCTACAATGAGCAGTTCTTC
V gene: TRBV6-6; D gene: NA; CDR3 length: 15; J gene: TRBJ1-5; clone size: NA; CDR3 protein: CASSYSAATNQPQHF; CDR3 DNA: TGTGCCAGCAGTTACTCGGCGGCGACCAATCAGCCCCAGCATTTT
V gene: TRBV9; D gene: TRBD1; CDR3 length: 15; J gene: TRBJ2-7; clone size: NA; CDR3 protein: CASSVEGQGSYEQYF; CDR3 DNA: TGTGCCAGCAGCGTAGAGGGACAGGGCTCCTACGAGCAGTACTTC
V gene: TRBV5-1; D gene: NA; CDR3 length: 16; J gene: TRBJ1-5; clone size: NA; CDR3 protein: CASSTRGEGSVQPQHF; CDR3 DNA: TGCGCCAGCAGCACCCGGGGGGAAGGGAGTGTTCAGCCCCAGCATTTT
V gene: TRBV7-6; D gene: NA; CDR3 length: 13; J gene: TRBJ1-4; clone size: NA; CDR3 protein: CASSWSENEKLFF; CDR3 DNA: TGTGCCAGCAGCTGGAGTGAGAATGAAAAACTGTTTTTT
V gene: TRBV7-6; D gene: TRBD1; CDR3 length: 14; J gene: TRBJ2-7; clone size: NA; CDR3 protein: CASSPGTGGYEQYF; CDR3 DNA: TGTGCCAGCAGCCCCGGGACAGGGGGCTACGAGCAGTACTTC
V gene: TRBV4-1; D gene: NA; CDR3 length: 12; J gene: TRBJ1-5; clone size: NA; CDR3 protein: CASSQLDQPQHF; CDR3 DNA: TGCGCCAGCAGCCAGCTCGATCAGCCCCAGCATTTT
V gene: TRBV28; D gene: NA; CDR3 length: 13; J gene: TRBJ1-1; clone size: NA; CDR3 protein: CASSLQGWTEAFF; CDR3 DNA: TGTGCCAGCAGTCTTCAGGGTTGGACTGAAGCTTTCTTT
V gene: TRBV10-3; D gene: NA; CDR3 length: 17; J gene: TRBJ1-1; clone size: NA; CDR3 protein: CAISGRGFTPRNTEAFF; CDR3 DNA: TGTGCCATCAGTGGCAGGGGATTTACCCCACGGAACACTGAAGCTTTCTTT
V gene: TRBV5-6; D gene: TRBD1; CDR3 length: 14; J gene: TRBJ1-2; clone size: NA; CDR3 protein: CASSLVQGLYGYTF; CDR3 DNA: TGTGCCAGCAGCTTGGTACAGGGGTTATATGGCTACACCTTC
V gene: TRBV5-1; D gene: TRBD1; CDR3 length: 15; J gene: TRBJ1-1; clone size: NA; CDR3 protein: CASSLTGGEDTEAFF; CDR3 DNA: TGCGCCAGCAGCTTAACAGGGGGCGAGGACACTGAAGCTTTCTTT
V gene: TRBV2; D gene: TRBD1; CDR3 length: 14; J gene: TRBJ1-2; clone size: NA; CDR3 protein: CASRNQGQTSGYTF; CDR3 DNA: TGTGCCAGCAGGAACCAGGGACAGACTTCTGGCTACACCTTC
V gene: TRBV25-1; D gene: NA; CDR3 length: 13; J gene: TRBJ1-1; clone size: NA; CDR3 protein: CASSDSWGTEAFF; CDR3 DNA: TGTGCCAGCAGTGACTCGTGGGGGACTGAAGCTTTCTTT
V gene: TRBV12-5; D gene: NA; CDR3 length: 12; J gene: TRBJ1-2; clone size: few; CDR3 protein: CASARDLGGYTF; CDR3 DNA: TGTGCTAGTGCCCGGGACCTCGGAGGCTACACCTTC
V gene: TRBV19; D gene: NA; CDR3 length: 13; J gene: TRBJ1-2; clone size: NA; CDR3 protein: CASTPIRGYGYTF; CDR3 DNA: TGTGCCAGTACCCCGATCAGGGGTTATGGCTACACCTTC
V gene: TRBV2; D gene: NA; CDR3 length: 13; J gene: TRBJ2-7; clone size: NA; CDR3 protein: CASLSDTSYEQYF; CDR3 DNA: TGTGCCAGCCTCAGCGACACATCCTACGAGCAGTACTTC
V gene: TRBV9; D gene: NA; CDR3 length: 15; J gene: TRBJ2-2; clone size: NA; CDR3 protein: CASSVGTFNTGELFF; CDR3 DNA: TGTGCCAGCAGCGTAGGGACTTTCAACACCGGGGAGCTGTTTTTT
V gene: TRBV19; D gene: NA; CDR3 length: 15; J gene: TRBJ2-5; clone size: NA; CDR3 protein: CASSMGGQYQETQYF; CDR3 DNA: TGTGCCAGTAGTATGGGGGGGCAGTACCAAGAGACCCAGTACTTC
V gene: TRBV7-7; D gene: NA; CDR3 length: 14; J gene: TRBJ2-3; clone size: NA; CDR3 protein: CASSSGTNTDTQYF; CDR3 DNA: TGTGCCAGCAGCTCCGGGACCAACACAGATACGCAGTATTTT
V gene: TRBV6-4; D gene: TRBD1; CDR3 length: 13; J gene: TRBJ2-1; clone size: NA; CDR3 protein: CASSTDRGNEQFF; CDR3 DNA: TGTGCCAGCAGCACGGACAGGGGTAATGAGCAGTTCTTC